The 3 T cell receptor beta chains presented below share a single source sample, sequenced in a study of regulatory T cells in long-lasting Graves disease. Arm-PCR with iRepertoire HTBI primers amplified the CDR3 regions for these TCR beta libraries. TCRdb re-analysed the multiplex PCR reads in MiXCR, keeping a single row per CDR3 protein. This sample yields approximately 390,000 distinct CDR3 sequences, of which 15% to 20% are seen a single time; roughly 21% belongs to the top ten. Specified time point: newly diagnosed GD, antithyroid drugs for less than 3 months. The TCR library was prepared using RNA isolated from PBMCs. The same sample was also studied in work on T cells in Graves' hyperthyroidism and ophthalmopathy.

The material sequenced was peripheral blood mononuclear cells (PBMCs), taken at new diagnosis, from a patient treated with antithyroid drugs. These receptors originate from a woman under 30 with Graves disease.

J is TRBJ2-2 and V is TRBV6-1, with D perhaps TRBD1 (6 bases). The CDR3 is made up of 12 amino acids. CDR1 and CDR2 from the germline V gene are MNHNS and SASEGT. CDR3 residues: CVSAGDTGELFF. The DNA for the CDR3 is TGTGTCAGTGCAGGGGACACCGGGGAGCTGTTTTTT.

This clonotype was found a few times. Written as DNA, the CDR3 is TGTGCCACGAGCCAGACACCCTCCTACAATGAGCAGTTCTTC. Amino acids: CATSQTPSYNEQFF. V gene TRBV10-3 combines with J gene TRBJ2-1; D call uncertain. The germline gives CDR1 ENHRY, CDR2 SYGVKD. V was trimmed by 10 bases and J by 0 bases, leaving 13 bases between them. This CDR3 is built from 14 residues.

This clonotype was recorded at least ten times. The chain has TRBV3-1 and TRBJ2-1; 7 nucleotides agree with TRBD2. CDR1 and CDR2 (germline): LGHDT, YNNKEL (reference sequence). This CDR3 is built from 14 residues. The V segment lost 4 bases and the J segment 4 bases; nucleotides outside the gene matches: 4. As DNA, the CDR3 is TGTGCCAGCAGCCCTCGGACTAGTTACAATGAGCAGTTCTTC. Translation gives CASSPRTSYNEQFF.